These 30 T cell receptor beta chains came from one sample sequenced in a study of shared clonotypes between healthy human individuals (TCRdb year 2020). The method was the immunoSEQ multiplex PCR assay. Held by TCRdb, this immuneACCESS table contains in-frame sequences only and omits some clones. Under half of the omission traces to an unresolved V gene where checked; the cause of the rest is unknown. The sample data list about 1 million clones, and under 80% of these were observed just once. The ten most abundant clones make up less than 1.5% of the sample. The sequencing input was memory CD4+ T cells sorted from blood. This specimen's cell subset or site label, per the study, means: CD45RA-negative fraction. The receptors were sampled from a man aged 18 to 35 in good health.

On this clone: Other nucleotide sequences from this sample produce the same CDR3. The genes are TRBV7-2 and TRBJ2-1, with unresolved D. The CDR3 runs to 14 residues. Trimming removed 1 base from V and 0 bases from J, with 4 bases in between. Germline CDR1 reads SGHTA; CDR2 reads FQGNSA. The CDR3 spells CASSLGSSYNEQFF. DNA for the CDR3: TGTGCCAGCAGCTTAGGGAGCTCCTACAATGAGCAGTTCTTC. Full variable domain (missing parts from reference TRBV7-2 and TRBJ2-1): GAGVSQSPSNKVTEKGKDVELRCDPISGHTALYWYRQSLGQGLEFLIYFQGNSAPDKSGLPSDRFSAERTGGSVSTLTIQRTQQEDSAVYLCASSLGSSYNEQFFGPGTRLTVL.

The genes are TRBV9 and TRBJ2-7, with TRBD2 matching 8 bases. CDR3 size: 14 residues. Germline V gene sequence: CDR1 SGDLS, CDR2 YYNGEE. The trim removed 4 bases at V and 3 bases at J, leaving 6 bases unmatched. CDR3 residues: CASSIDSGNYEQYF. The DNA of the CDR3 is TGTGCCAGCAGCATAGATAGCGGGAACTACGAGCAGTACTTC. Supplemented by reference TRBV9 and TRBJ2-7, the full variable domain reads DSGVTQTPKHLITATGQRVTLRCSPRSGDLSVYWYQQSLDQGLQFLIQYYNGEERAKGNILERFSAQQFPDLHSELNLSSLELGDSALYFCASSIDSGNYEQYFGPGTRLTVT.

The chain carries TRBV7-8 and TRBJ1-2; no clear D. Trimming removed 6 bases at V and 5 bases at J, with 16 bases between. The CDR3 totals 14 residues. In germline, CDR1 is SGHVS, CDR2 FQNEAQ. The CDR3 is CASSFGEDYYGYTF. The DNA of the CDR3 is TGTGCCAGCAGTTTTGGGGAAGACTATTATGGCTACACCTTC.

J is TRBJ2-5 and V is TRBV30; D is ambiguous. The J call may be in error: the DNA end matches TRBJ2-7 better. Germline V gene data show CDR1 as GTSNPN and CDR2 as SVGIG (reference sequence). The CDR3 spans 12 residues. In DNA form, the CDR3 reads TGTGCCTGGAGCGATAATGCCTACGAGCAGTACTTC. Translated, it gives CAWSDNAYEQYF.

This chain links TRBV27 with TRBJ2-7; tentative D call: TRBD1 (5 bases). Trimming left V 3 bases short and J 3 bases short, with 9 bases between. Germline CDR1 is MNHEY and CDR2 is SMNVEV (reference sequence). The CDR3 is 13 residues long. The CDR3, as DNA: TGTGCCAGCAGTTTTGCCGACAGCTACGAGCAGTACTTC. Its protein is CASSFADSYEQYF.

The rearrangement links TRBV5-1 to TRBJ2-7; D gene unclear. The CDR3 is 13 amino acids. Trimming cost V 4 bases and J 5 bases, with 13 bases left between them. The germline CDR1 and CDR2 sequences are SGHRS and YFSETQ. The CDR3 protein is CASSQVTSDEQYF. The DNA for the CDR3 is TGCGCCAGCAGCCAGGTCACGTCCGACGAGCAGTACTTC.

The genes are TRBV15 and TRBJ1-1, with 9 nucleotides matching TRBD1. The CDR3 extends over 15 amino acids. CDR1 LNHNV and CDR2 YYDKDF come from the germline V gene (reference sequence). Losses at the gene ends were 0 bases for V and 3 bases for J; bases not matched to a gene: 2. The CDR3 region is CATSRDDRGDTEAFF. In DNA form, the CDR3 reads TGTGCCACCAGCAGAGACGACAGGGGGGACACTGAAGCTTTCTTT.

V usage is TRBV28 and J usage is TRBJ1-6; 9 bases are shared with TRBD1. Trimming at V came to 7 bases and at J to 7 bases, leaving 17 bases not matched to a gene. CDR1 and CDR2 from the germline V gene are MDHEN and SYDVKM. The CDR3 length is 18 residues. In nucleotides, the CDR3 is TGTGCCAGCACCCTACTCGCCCCCGGGACAGGGACGAATTCACCCCTCCACTTT. As protein: CASTLLAPGTGTNSPLHF.

The chain is built from TRBV12-5 and TRBJ1-5; no definite D call. This CDR3 has 16 residues. V was clipped by 0 bases and J by 2 bases, with 11 bases between them. Germline V gives CDR1 LGHNT, CDR2 FRNRAP. The CDR3: CASGLVLDGRNQPQHF. The CDR3, as DNA: TGTGCTAGTGGTTTGGTACTTGACGGACGCAATCAGCCCCAGCATTTT.

The V gene is TRBV7-2, the J gene TRBJ2-3, with D unresolved. The V end lost 3 bases, the J end lost 2 bases, and 12 bases lay between the germline ends. The germline CDR1 and CDR2 sequences are SGHTA and FQGNSA. CDR3 length: 15 amino acids. The CDR3 protein is CASSFIMTDTDTQYF. The DNA for the CDR3 is TGTGCCAGCAGCTTCATAATGACCGACACAGATACGCAGTATTTT.

The rearrangement links TRBV28 to TRBJ1-6; 12 positions agree with TRBD1. The CDR3 spans 18 residues. Germline CDR1 is MDHEN and CDR2 is SYDVKM. The V and J ends lost 6 bases and 7 bases, in that order; junction bases with no gene match: 13. CDR3 coding DNA: TGTGCCAGCAGCCGAGGGACAGGGGGCATTGGAAAAAATTCACCCCTCCACTTT. Amino acids: CASSRGTGGIGKNSPLHF.

A word on this clone: The same CDR3 arises from other DNA sequences in this sample as well. The chain uses TRBV6-1 and TRBJ2-7; D not resolved. The CDR3 is 11 amino acids. V was shortened by 5 bases and J by 3 bases, with 5 bases between the two germline ends. CDR1 and CDR2 (germline): MNHNS, SASEGT. In DNA, the CDR3 is TGTGCCAGCAGTATAAACTACGAGCAGTACTTC. Its protein product is CASSINYEQYF.

The chain combines TRBV5-4 with TRBJ2-7, with D tentatively TRBD1 (5 bases). CDR1 and CDR2 from the germline V gene are SGHNT and YYREEE (reference sequence). The CDR3 sequence is 14 residues long. The germline V and J ends were trimmed by 1 base and 4 bases, with 12 bases remaining between them. The CDR3 is CASSLQGVSYEQYF. The CDR3 DNA is TGTGCCAGCAGCTTGCAGGGTGTGTCGTACGAGCAGTACTTC.

The V gene is TRBV25-1, the J gene TRBJ2-7; the match to TRBD1 covers 9 bases. The junction had 10 bases not matched to a gene; V was cut back by 4 bases and J by 3 bases. Germline CDR1 reads MGHDK; CDR2 reads SYGVNS. CDR3 length: 16 amino acids. The CDR3 reads CASSGRTGERRYEQYF. CDR3 DNA sequence: TGTGCCAGCAGTGGTCGGACAGGGGAACGCCGCTACGAGCAGTACTTC.

The gene calls are TRBV29-1 and TRBJ2-7; D gene unclear. The CDR3 consists of 13 residues. V was shortened by 1 base and J by 0 bases, with 7 bases between the two germline ends. Germline V gives CDR1 SQVTM, CDR2 ANQGSEA. The CDR3 protein is CSVEGTRSYEQYF. CDR3 in DNA: TGCAGCGTTGAAGGGACGCGCTCCTACGAGCAGTACTTC.

The chain has TRBV7-3 and TRBJ2-7; D remains ambiguous. This CDR3 region has 15 residues. V was shortened by 5 bases and J by 7 bases, with 21 bases between the two germline ends. Germline V lookup: CDR1 SGHTA, CDR2 FQGTGA. The CDR3 is CASSPRGGPAEEQYF. The DNA for the CDR3 is TGTGCCAGCAGCCCCAGAGGTGGACCCGCGGAAGAGCAGTACTTC.

The chain combines TRBV12-5 with TRBJ1-1; maybe TRBD1 (5 bases). The CDR3 has 12 residues. Trimming took 4 bases from V and 6 from J, leaving 9 bases between them. Per germline, CDR1 LGHNT and CDR2 FRNRAP. The CDR3 is CASGWGGPEAFF. CDR3 bases: TGTGCTAGTGGTTGGGGGGGACCTGAAGCTTTCTTT.

The chain links TRBV11-2 to TRBJ2-1; tentatively, D is TRBD2 (6 bases). The ends were cut back, 3 bases at V and 7 bases at J, with 13 bases in the middle. CDR1 SGHAT and CDR2 FQNNGV come from the germline V gene. This CDR3 spans 14 amino acids. CDR3 nucleotide sequence: TGTGCCAGCAGCTTTGCGGGATCAAGGAATGAGCAGTTCTTC. It codes for CASSFAGSRNEQFF.

V usage is TRBV4-3 and J usage is TRBJ1-1; TRBD1 might be the D (5 bases). Germline assignment: CDR1 LGHNA and CDR2 YSLEER. This CDR3 has 13 residues. The V end lost 2 bases, the J end lost 2 bases, and 6 bases lay between the germline ends. The CDR3 DNA follows: TGCGCCAGCAGCCAAAGGGGAAACACTGAAGCTTTCTTT. This sequence encodes CASSQRGNTEAFF.

This rearrangement joins TRBV5-4 to TRBJ2-7, with 10 bases identical to TRBD2. After removal of 4 bases from V and 5 bases from J, the junction contained 3 bases not matched to a gene. The germline CDR1 and CDR2 sequences are SGHNT and YYREEE (reference sequence). This CDR3 has 13 amino acids. CDR3 in DNA: TGTGCCAGCAGCCGAGGGACTAGCGACGAGCAGTACTTC. It yields the protein CASSRGTSDEQYF.

The rearrangement joins TRBV11-3 to TRBJ2-7; 11 bases align to TRBD1. Germline V gene data show CDR1 as SGHNT and CDR2 as YENEEA. This CDR3 contains 15 residues. V lost 2 bases, J lost 2 bases, and 2 bases stayed unmatched. The CDR3 reads CASSLRGQGAYEQYF. The CDR3 DNA sequence: TGTGCCAGCAGCTTAAGGGGACAGGGGGCCTACGAGCAGTACTTC.

The chain carries TRBV5-1 and TRBJ2-5, with 7 bases that match TRBD1. The CDR3 has 15 amino acids. J was trimmed by 2 bases and V by 3 bases; bases with no gene match: 7. Germline V gene sequence: CDR1 SGHRS, CDR2 YFSETQ. CDR3 region: CASSSSGQLQETQYF. The CDR3, as DNA: TGCGCCAGCAGCTCATCGGGACAGTTACAAGAGACCCAGTACTTC.

J is TRBJ2-5 and V is TRBV6-1; perhaps TRBD1 as D (5 bases). The CDR3 runs 13 residues. The germline V gene encodes CDR1 MNHNS and CDR2 SASEGT. V lost 4 bases and J 3 bases, leaving 9 bases between the germline ends. The CDR3 nucleotides read TGTGCCAGCAGTGGGGGCTCGAAAGAGACCCAGTACTTC. Translating it yields CASSGGSKETQYF.

The chain recombines TRBV7-3 with TRBJ1-2; no definite D call. This CDR3 region has 14 residues. V lost 2 bases and J 6 bases, leaving 13 bases between the germline ends. Germline CDR1 SGHTA, CDR2 FQGTGA. This CDR3 reads CASSLDGVADGYTF. The CDR3 coding sequence is TGTGCCAGCAGCTTAGACGGGGTGGCGGATGGCTACACCTTC.

The genes are TRBV7-2 and TRBJ1-5, with a possible D match to TRBD1 (6 bases). V was pared by 1 base and J by 3 bases, with 10 bases between. Germline CDR1 is SGHTA and CDR2 is FQGNSA. This CDR3 contains 15 residues. CDR3 bases: TGTGCCAGCAGCTTAGAGAGGGGGGACAATCAGCCCCAGCATTTT. It is translated as CASSLERGDNQPQHF.

The chain joins TRBV5-4 to TRBJ2-2; D is uncertain. Germline CDR1 is SGHNT and CDR2 is YYREEE (reference sequence). V lost 5 bases and J lost 6, with 14 bases in between. The CDR3 is 14 residues long. The CDR3 region is CASRESYLPGELFF. The CDR3 coding sequence is TGTGCCAGCAGGGAATCTTATCTCCCCGGGGAGCTGTTTTTT.

V is TRBV18 and J is TRBJ1-5; TRBD1 matches at 10 bases. The CDR3 consists of 14 residues. Germline CDR1 reads KGHSH; CDR2 reads LQKENI. V lost 6 bases and J lost 6; bases outside the gene matches: 5. The CDR3 region is CASSPDRGLQPQHF. CDR3 DNA sequence: TGTGCCAGCTCTCCCGACAGGGGGCTTCAGCCCCAGCATTTT.

The rearrangement joins TRBV18 to TRBJ2-2, with TRBD1 identical over 12 bases. Germline V gene sequence: CDR1 KGHSH, CDR2 LQKENI. The CDR3 has 17 amino acids. Trimming at V came to 6 bases and at J to 2 bases, leaving 7 bases not matched to a gene. The CDR3 loop reads CASSPQGTGGNTGELFF. CDR3 bases: TGTGCCAGCTCGCCCCAGGGGACAGGGGGCAACACCGGGGAGCTGTTTTTT. The complete variable domain, with remaining parts taken from reference TRBV18 and TRBJ2-2, reads NAGVMQNPRHLVRRRGQEARLRCSPMKGHSHVYWYRQLPEEGLKFMVYLQKENIIDESGMPKERFSAEFPKEGPSILRIQQVVRGDSAAYFCASSPQGTGGNTGELFFGEGSRLTVL.

This clone showed up just once. The chain is built from TRBV7-2 and TRBJ1-2; no definite D call. The CDR3 spans 13 residues. Germline CDR1 SGHTA, CDR2 FQGNSA. With 5 bases removed from V and 4 bases from J, the gap between germline ends came to 11 bases. The CDR3 region has the DNA TGTGCCAGCAGCCACCCGGGAGCCTATGGCTACACCTTC. Its protein is CASSHPGAYGYTF.

In regard to this clone: This specimen includes other DNA sequences encoding the same CDR3. The V and J genes are TRBV30 and TRBJ1-4; TRBD1 is a possible D gene (5 bases). This CDR3 spans 14 amino acids. Between the trimmed V and J ends, which lost 3 bases and 8 bases, there was a span of 16 bases. Germline values: CDR1 GTSNPN, CDR2 SVGIG (reference sequence). For the CDR3, the DNA is TGTGCCTGGAGCGGGGCGACTGCACGGGAAAAACTGTTTTTT. Its translation is CAWSGATAREKLFF.